Following are 30 T cell receptor beta chains from one sample sequenced in a study of T cell responses to AZD1222 COVID-19 vaccine. The protocol was immunoSEQ multiplex PCR, while the TCRdb copy is restricted to in-frame clones and leaves out a portion. The data hold more than 150,000 clones, with around 94% observed a single time. Sequences were derived from peripheral blood, sampled on day 0 of AZD1222 vaccination. The receptors stem from an adult in good health.

The chain employs TRBV18 and TRBJ2-1; 10 bases fit TRBD2. J gave up 5 bases and V 6 bases, and 4 bases lay outside the gene matches. CDR1 is KGHSH, CDR2 LQKENI, per germline. The CDR3 is made up of 14 amino acids. Here the CDR3 DNA reads TGTGCCAGCTCTCCAGGACTAGCGGACAATGAGCAGTTCTTC. Translation gives CASSPGLADNEQFF.

The rearrangement links TRBV5-4 to TRBJ2-7; no definite D call. The V end was cut by 1 base, the J end by 4 bases, with 9 bases between. The length of the CDR3 is 13 residues. Germline V gene lookup returns CDR1 SGHNT and CDR2 YYREEE (reference sequence). CDR3: CASSLSLGYEQYV. The CDR3 nucleotides are TGTGCCAGCAGCTTGAGTCTAGGGTACGAGCAGTACGTC.

The rearrangement links TRBV4-2 to TRBJ1-1, with D unclear. The CDR3 runs to 13 residues. V gave up 0 bases and J gave up 8 bases, with 10 bases separating them. Looked up from germline, CDR1 is LGHNA and CDR2 is YNFKEQ. The CDR3 reads CASSQDQWTEAFF. CDR3 coding DNA: TGTGCCAGCAGCCAAGATCAGTGGACGGAAGCTTTCTTT.

The chain joins TRBV18 to TRBJ1-2, with 12 nucleotides matching TRBD1. Germline CDR1 and CDR2: KGHSH and LQKENI. This CDR3 has 15 residues. The J segment lost 7 bases and the V segment lost 4 bases, leaving 7 bases of the junction unmatched. The CDR3 nucleotides read TGTGCCAGCTCACGGGACAGGGGGCTCTCACGTGGCTACACCTTC. Its protein product is CASSRDRGLSRGYTF.

V and J are TRBV2 and TRBJ2-3; 7 bases agree with TRBD2. The CDR3 runs 15 residues. In germline, CDR1 is SNHLY, CDR2 FYNNEI. V lost 7 bases to trimming and J lost 0 bases; unmatched junction nucleotides: 7. The CDR3 sequence is CASIGLAESTDTQYF. CDR3 nucleotide sequence: TGTGCCAGCATAGGGCTAGCGGAAAGCACAGATACGCAGTATTTT.

V gene TRBV5-1 combines with J gene TRBJ1-4; D not certain. This CDR3 has 12 residues. From germline, CDR1 is SGHRS and CDR2 YFSETQ. Trimming left V 7 bases short and J 8 bases short, with 12 bases between. The DNA for the CDR3 is TGCGCCAGCTTCATGACCGCGGAAAAACTGTTTTTT. It translates to CASFMTAEKLFF. Combining the CDR3 with reference TRBV5-1 and TRBJ1-4 gives the whole variable domain KAGVTQTPRYLIKTRGQQVTLSCSPISGHRSVSWYQQTPGQGLQFLFEYFSETQRNKGNFPGRFSGRQFSNSRSEMNVSTLELGDSALYLCASFMTAEKLFFGSGTQLSVL.

The chain is built from TRBV12-5 and TRBJ1-5; no firm D call. The V end lost 0 bases, the J end lost 5 bases, and 11 bases lay between the germline ends. CDR3 size: 15 residues. CDR1 is LGHNT, CDR2 FRNRAP, per germline. CDR3 sequence: CASGLVGGRDQPQHF. The CDR3 nucleotides read TGTGCTAGTGGTTTGGTAGGTGGGCGCGATCAGCCCCAGCATTTT.

This clone has a handful of counts. The rearrangement uses TRBV3-1 (or the pseudogene TRBV3-2) and TRBJ1-1, with unresolved D. Germline V gene lookup returns CDR1 LGHDT and CDR2 YNNKEL (reference sequence). The CDR3 covers 14 residues. V shed 1 base and J shed 7 bases, with 13 bases lying between them. CDR3 protein: CASSQASGSVEAFF. As DNA, the CDR3 is TGTGCCAGCAGCCAAGCGTCGGGGTCCGTTGAAGCTTTCTTT.

The genes are TRBV4-3 and TRBJ2-3; TRBD1 agrees at 10 bases. The ends lost 4 bases at V and 5 bases at J; junction bases unmatched: 9. This CDR3 comprises 16 residues. CDR1 and CDR2 (germline): LGHNA, YSLEER. This chain's CDR3 is CASSRETGGYLDTQYF. DNA for the CDR3: TGCGCCAGCAGCCGCGAGACAGGGGGCTATTTAGATACGCAGTATTTT.

The CDR3 reads CASSFYRTGGSDTQYF. The CDR3 region has the DNA TGTGCCAGCAGCTTCTACCGGACAGGGGGTTCGGATACGCAGTATTTT. This rearrangement joins TRBV11-2 to TRBJ2-3; TRBD1 matches 10 bases. The CDR3 length is 16 residues. The V gene end was trimmed by 3 bases and the J gene end by 6 bases; junction bases not matched to a gene: 9. CDR1 and CDR2 from the germline V gene are SGHAT and FQNNGV.

The V gene is TRBV4-3, the J gene TRBJ2-2; D unresolved. Trimming pared 1 base from V and 1 base from J, leaving 7 bases between. This CDR3 has 15 residues. Germline-derived CDR1 and CDR2 are LGHNA and YSLEER. The CDR3 spells CASSQGEQNTGELFF. The CDR3 bases are TGCGCCAGCAGCCAAGGTGAACAGAACACCGGGGAGCTGTTTTTT.

The V and J genes are TRBV28 and TRBJ2-4, with 9 positions matching TRBD1. This CDR3 has 15 amino acids. Trimming took 9 bases from V and 5 from J; bases not matched to a gene: 11. Germline CDR1 MDHEN, CDR2 SYDVKM. CDR3 in DNA: TGTGCCAGTTATTCGACAGGGGGGCGGGAAAACATTCAGTACTTC. This codes for CASYSTGGRENIQYF. The full variable domain, in which reference TRBV28 and TRBJ2-4 provide the parts outside the CDR3, is DVKVTQSSRYLVKRTGEKVFLECVQDMDHENMFWYRQDPGLGLRLIYFSYDVKMKEKGDIPEGYSVSREKKERFSLILESASTNQTSMYLCASYSTGGRENIQYFGAGTRLSVL.

The genes are TRBV19 and TRBJ1-1; tentatively, D is TRBD1 (5 bases). From germline, CDR1 is LNHDA and CDR2 SQIVND (reference sequence). This CDR3 region has 14 residues. The ends were cut back, 4 bases at V and 1 base at J, with 10 bases in the middle. The CDR3 sequence is CASSKGQANTEAFF. CDR3 DNA sequence: TGTGCCAGTAGTAAAGGACAAGCGAACACTGAAGCTTTCTTT.

The chain employs TRBV6-1 and TRBJ1-1, with unresolved D. This CDR3 contains 13 residues. Germline-derived CDR1 and CDR2 are MNHNS and SASEGT. V lost 3 bases and J 6 bases, leaving 11 bases between the germline ends. The CDR3 region has the DNA TGTGCCAGCAGTGATACGGTCGTGGCTGAAGCTTTCTTT. Protein product: CASSDTVVAEAFF.

In its sample, this clone was seen once. The chain has TRBV14 and TRBJ2-5; D unclear. Trimming removed 2 bases from V and 7 bases from J, with 8 bases in between. The CDR3 spans 12 residues. Germline V gives CDR1 SGHDN, CDR2 FVKESK. CDR3 residues: CASSQPPGTQYF. The DNA for the CDR3 is TGTGCCAGCAGCCAACCTCCGGGGACCCAGTACTTC.

The chain employs TRBV5-4 and TRBJ1-1; D not certain. Trimming left V 2 bases short and J 2 bases short, with 7 bases between. There are 13 residues in the CDR3. Germline V CDR1 and CDR2: SGHNT, YYREEE (reference sequence). In nucleotides, the CDR3 is TGTGCCAGCAGCTTTTCTCCCAACACTGAAGCTTTCTTT. Translation: CASSFSPNTEAFF.

This chain connects TRBV9 to TRBJ2-1, with 7 bases that match TRBD2. Germline CDR1 and CDR2: SGDLS and YYNGEE. The CDR3 is made up of 16 amino acids. The J segment lost 7 bases and the V segment lost 0 bases, leaving 10 bases of the junction unmatched. The CDR3 region is CASSVGWRRERNEQFF. CDR3 nucleotides: TGTGCCAGCAGCGTAGGATGGAGGCGGGAGAGGAATGAGCAGTTCTTC.

The V gene is TRBV5-1, the J gene TRBJ1-1; a possible D gene is TRBD1 (5 bases). The V end was cut by 4 bases, the J end by 1 base, with 8 bases between. The CDR3 runs 13 residues. Germline CDR1 reads SGHRS; CDR2 reads YFSETQ. The CDR3 spells CASSTTANTEAFF. In DNA form, the CDR3 reads TGCGCCAGCAGCACGACAGCGAACACTGAAGCTTTCTTT. Full variable domain (missing parts from reference TRBV5-1 and TRBJ1-1): KAGVTQTPRYLIKTRGQQVTLSCSPISGHRSVSWYQQTPGQGLQFLFEYFSETQRNKGNFPGRFSGRQFSNSRSEMNVSTLELGDSALYLCASSTTANTEAFFGQGTRLTVV.

This clone was counted ten times or more. CDR3 coding DNA: TGTGCCAGCAGTCGGACAGGAGCCTTAAGGCAGCCCCAGCATTTT. Amino acids: CASSRTGALRQPQHF. The chain combines TRBV6-5 with TRBJ1-5, with 7 nucleotides matching TRBD1. The CDR3 has 15 amino acids. With 5 bases clipped from V and 7 bases from J, the junction kept 11 bases outside the gene matches. Germline V gene data show CDR1 as MNHEY and CDR2 as SVGAGI.

This clone was observed once. The V and J genes are TRBV7-7 and TRBJ1-5, with D perhaps TRBD1 (5 bases). The ends were cut back, 1 base at V and 1 base at J, with 14 bases in the middle. The CDR3 has 17 residues. Germline CDR1 and CDR2: SSHAT and FNYEAQ (reference sequence). The CDR3 coding sequence is TGTGCCAGCAGCTTAGTAACCAGGACATCCAGCAATCAGCCCCAGCATTTT. Translating it yields CASSLVTRTSSNQPQHF. Looking up the rest from reference TRBV7-7 and TRBJ1-5 gives the full variable domain: GAGVSQSPRYKVTKRGQDVTLRCDPISSHATLYWYQQALGQGPEFLTYFNYEAQPDKSGLPSDRFSAERPEGSISTLTIQRTEQRDSAMYRCASSLVTRTSSNQPQHFGDGTRLSIL.

V is TRBV9 and J is TRBJ1-1; no firm D call. The CDR3 spans 15 residues. Germline-derived CDR1 and CDR2 are SGDLS and YYNGEE. V shed 0 bases and J shed 4 bases, with 13 bases lying between them. CDR3 bases: TGTGCCAGCAGCGTAGGGGCGCGAGATGGCACTGAAGCTTTCTTT. The encoded protein is CASSVGARDGTEAFF.

The V call is TRBV30, the J call TRBJ1-1; D ambiguous. Germline CDR1 is GTSNPN and CDR2 is SVGIG (reference sequence). CDR3 size: 11 residues. The V end lost 5 bases, the J end lost 0 bases, and 4 bases lay between the germline ends. The CDR3 DNA sequence: TGTGCCTGGGCCCTGAACACTGAAGCTTTCTTT. It yields the protein CAWALNTEAFF. Looking up the rest from reference TRBV30 and TRBJ1-1 gives the full variable domain: SQTIHQWPATLVQPVGSPLSLECTVEGTSNPNLYWYRQAAGRGLQLLFYSVGIGQISSEVPQNLSASRPQDRQFILSSKKLLLSDSGFYLCAWALNTEAFFGQGTRLTVV.

The chain joins TRBV6-2 or TRBV6-3 to TRBJ1-1; no clear D gene. Deletions cut 5 bases from V and 8 bases from J, with 15 bases between. Germline V lookup: CDR1 MNHEY, CDR2 SVGEGT. CDR3 length equals 13 residues. The CDR3 loop is CASSLRPYFEAFF. The CDR3 bases are TGTGCCAGCAGTCTACGACCGTATTTCGAAGCTTTCTTT.

J is TRBJ1-4 and V is TRBV2; no reliable D call. Germline V gene lookup returns CDR1 SNHLY and CDR2 FYNNEI. With 7 bases removed from V and 8 bases from J, the gap between germline ends came to 14 bases. The CDR3 is 13 amino acids. CDR3 sequence (DNA): TGTGCCAGCATTGGAAGGGATGGGGAAAAACTGTTTTTT. Translating gives CASIGRDGEKLFF.

The chain employs TRBV4-1 and TRBJ1-1; weak D call: TRBD1 (5 bases). The CDR3 length is 15 residues. The V end lost 3 bases, the J end lost 1 base, and 12 bases lay between the germline ends. Looked up from germline, CDR1 is MGHRA and CDR2 is YSYEKL. The CDR3 DNA reads as TGCGCCAGCAGCCAGCCGACAGCGAGGAACACTGAAGCTTTCTTT. As protein: CASSQPTARNTEAFF.

This clone has only one observation. This chain joins TRBV27 and TRBJ1-5; 7 bases map to TRBD1. CDR3 length equals 15 residues. The trim removed 7 bases at V and 6 bases at J, leaving 12 bases unmatched. Germline values: CDR1 MNHEY, CDR2 SMNVEV (reference sequence). CDR3 residues: CASTRDRESLQPQHF. The CDR3 DNA sequence: TGTGCCAGCACCCGGGACAGAGAAAGTCTTCAGCCCCAGCATTTT.

The rearrangement joins TRBV16 to TRBJ1-1, with TRBD1 matching over 10 bases. Germline trimming cut 0 bases from V and 6 bases from J; bases unmatched to any gene: 4. CDR3 size: 15 residues. Germline CDR1 and CDR2: KGHSY and FQNENV. CDR3 protein: CASSQSRTGGAEAFF. CDR3 coding DNA: TGTGCCAGCAGCCAATCAAGGACAGGGGGGGCTGAAGCTTTCTTT.

The chain carries TRBV29-1 and TRBJ1-1; D gene ambiguous. This CDR3 spans 11 amino acids. Trimming removed 3 bases from V and 0 bases from J, with 2 bases in between. Germline V gene sequence: CDR1 SQVTM, CDR2 ANQGSEA. CDR3 sequence (DNA): TGCAGCGTTGATGTGAACACTGAAGCTTTCTTT. Its protein is CSVDVNTEAFF.

The CDR3 DNA reads as TGTGCCAGCAGCCAAGCGGGGGAAAAACTGTTTTTT. Its protein is CASSQAGEKLFF. J is TRBJ1-4 and V is TRBV14; D ambiguous. The CDR3 is made up of 12 amino acids. The germline V gene encodes CDR1 SGHDN and CDR2 FVKESK. V shed 1 base and J shed 8 bases, with 5 bases lying between them. Complete variable domain (other parts from reference TRBV14 and TRBJ1-4): EAGVTQFPSHSVIEKGQTVTLRCDPISGHDNLYWYRRVMGKEIKFLLHFVKESKQDESGMPNNRFLAERTGGTYSTLKVQPAELEDSGVYFCASSQAGEKLFFGSGTQLSVL.

The rearrangement links TRBV3-1 (or the pseudogene TRBV3-2) to TRBJ2-2; 9 bases match TRBD1. Germline CDR1 LGHDT, CDR2 YNNKEL (reference sequence). The length of the CDR3 is 15 residues. J gave up 4 bases and V 1 base, and 1 base lay outside the gene matches. The CDR3 here is CASSQGTGVTGELFF. The CDR3 DNA reads TGTGCCAGCAGCCAAGGGACAGGGGTCACCGGGGAGCTGTTTTTT.